This T cell receptor (beta chain) was documented in a study of Ad26.COV2.S vaccination and SARS-CoV-2 variants. V lost 5 bases to trimming and J lost 7 bases; unmatched junction nucleotides: 6. Germline CDR1 reads SEHNR; CDR2 reads FQNEAQ (reference sequence). The CDR3 is 15 residues long. The data were produced by immunoSEQ multiplex PCR, yet TCRdb's version contains in-frame clones alone and is incomplete. The sample yields about 350,000 clones, 92% seen once. This TCR derives from a human donor who had recovered from COVID-19. V and J are TRBV7-9 and TRBJ2-2; TRBD2 matches 11 bases. The sample consisted of peripheral blood, taken after recovery from COVID-19. The CDR3 loop is CASSPGTSGGGELFF. The CDR3, as DNA: TGTGCCAGCAGCCCCGGGACTAGCGGAGGCGGGGAGCTGTTTTTT.